A single sample is the source of the 21 T cell receptor beta chains below, sequenced in a study of blood T cell repertoires in COVID-19. Only in-frame clones appear in the TCRdb table, and some are missing; sequencing was by immunoSEQ multiplex PCR. The data hold over 140,000 clones, with more than 60% observed a single time. Sample: peripheral blood. The receptors were sampled from a woman aged 45-65 years with active or convalescent COVID-19.

The chain recombines TRBV5-4 with TRBJ1-4; D gene uncertain. From germline, CDR1 is SGHNT and CDR2 YYREEE (reference sequence). There are 15 residues in the CDR3. Trimming removed 0 bases from V and 1 base from J, with 7 bases in between. The CDR3 loop is CASSLGAGTNEKLFF. Written as DNA, the CDR3 is TGTGCCAGCAGCTTGGGGGCTGGAACTAATGAAAAACTGTTTTTT.

The rearrangement uses TRBV18 and TRBJ1-3; maybe TRBD1 (6 bases). V lost 4 bases to trimming and J lost 4 bases, with 20 bases between them. Germline CDR1 and CDR2: KGHSH and LQKENI. CDR3 length: 17 amino acids. The CDR3 DNA reads as TGTGCCAGCTCACTCAACAGGGCCGGCGGATCAGGAAACACCATATATTTT. Its translation: CASSLNRAGGSGNTIYF.

The chain uses TRBV27 and TRBJ2-1; maybe TRBD2 (6 bases). Germline values: CDR1 MNHEY, CDR2 SMNVEV (reference sequence). V lost 3 bases to trimming and J lost 0 bases, with 18 bases between them. The CDR3 has 18 amino acids. DNA of the CDR3: TGTGCCAGCAGTTTGGGCGGGATTACGGCGAGCTCCTACAATGAGCAGTTCTTC. Translated: CASSLGGITASSYNEQFF.

This clone has more than one count but fewer than ten. The rearrangement joins TRBV7-8 to TRBJ2-3, with a possible D match to TRBD2 (7 bases). V dropped 5 bases and J dropped 1 base, with 16 bases sitting between them. Germline loops: CDR1 SGHVS, CDR2 FQNEAQ. The CDR3 loop spans 16 amino acids. CDR3 DNA: TGTGCCAGCAGCAGCCGCGGGGGCGCGGGCACAGATACGCAGTATTTT. The encoded protein is CASSSRGGAGTDTQYF. The full variable domain, its missing parts supplied by reference TRBV7-8 and TRBJ2-3, is GAGVSQSPRYKVAKRGQDVALRCDPISGHVSLFWYQQALGQGPEFLTYFQNEAQLDKSGLPSDRFFAERPEGSVSTLKIQRTQQEDSAVYLCASSSRGGAGTDTQYFGPGTRLTVL.

V and J are TRBV6-4 and TRBJ1-2; D not certain. The germline V gene has CDR1 MRHNA and CDR2 SNTAGT. V was shortened by 4 bases and J by 2 bases, with 11 bases between the two germline ends. CDR3 length equals 14 residues. The CDR3 loop is CASSATARNYGYTF. The CDR3 nucleotides read TGTGCCAGCAGTGCAACCGCCAGGAACTATGGCTACACCTTC.

The rearrangement links TRBV19 to TRBJ1-1; D is possibly TRBD1 (5 bases). The germline V gene encodes CDR1 LNHDA and CDR2 SQIVND (reference sequence). CDR3 length: 14 amino acids. V was pared by 6 bases and J by 6 bases, with 17 bases between. The CDR3 DNA is TGTGCCAGTAGACCCACAGATGGGGGGTCTGAAGCTTTCTTT. Protein product: CASRPTDGGSEAFF. Drawing the rest from reference TRBV19 and TRBJ1-1, the complete variable domain is DGGITQSPKYLFRKEGQNVTLSCEQNLNHDAMYWYRQDPGQGLRLIYYSQIVNDFQKGDIAEGYSVSREKKESFPLTVTSAQKNPTAFYLCASRPTDGGSEAFFGQGTRLTVV.

This clone was counted between two and nine times. This chain uses TRBV4-2 with TRBJ2-7, with 14 bases lining up with TRBD2. CDR3 length: 16 amino acids. Germline values: CDR1 LGHNA, CDR2 YNFKEQ. J was trimmed by 7 bases and V by 0 bases; bases with no gene match: 5. The CDR3 DNA sequence: TGTGCCAGCAGCCAAGAGGGGACTAGCGGGAGAAGGGAGCAGTACTTC. Translation gives CASSQEGTSGRREQYF.

This clone was picked up one time. The rearrangement links TRBV2 to TRBJ2-7; no reliable D call. The V and J ends lost 6 bases and 2 bases respectively, with 17 bases between them. This CDR3 contains 15 residues. Germline V CDR1 and CDR2: SNHLY, FYNNEI. Written as DNA, the CDR3 is TGTGCCAGCAGGCTAGACTCCAATTCGGCCTACGAGCAGTACTTC. This gives the protein CASRLDSNSAYEQYF. Looking up the rest from reference TRBV2 and TRBJ2-7 gives the full variable domain: EPEVTQTPSHQVTQMGQEVILRCVPISNHLYFYWYRQILGQKVEFLVSFYNNEISEKSEIFDDQFSVERPDGSNFTLKIRSTKLEDSAMYFCASRLDSNSAYEQYFGPGTRLTVT.

The chain joins TRBV29-1 to TRBJ1-2; 8 bases align to TRBD1. The germline V gene has CDR1 SQVTM and CDR2 ANQGSEA. CDR3 size: 14 residues. With V trimmed by 4 bases and J by 4 bases, 8 bases remained unmatched. The CDR3 nucleotides are TGCAGCGTTGGAGGACAGGGATTTACCTATGGCTACACCTTC. Encoded protein: CSVGGQGFTYGYTF.

The chain joins TRBV7-9 to TRBJ1-6, with TRBD1 as a possible D gene (6 bases). The germline V gene encodes CDR1 SEHNR and CDR2 FQNEAQ (reference sequence). V lost 5 bases to trimming and J lost 9 bases, with 17 bases between them. The CDR3 is 15 amino acids. CDR3 DNA: TGTGCCAGCAGCCTAGAGACAGGTGGCCTTTCACCCCTCCACTTT. Its protein product is CASSLETGGLSPLHF.

The chain has TRBV30 and TRBJ1-3, with D hard to call. This CDR3 has 14 residues. The germline gives CDR1 GTSNPN, CDR2 SVGIG (reference sequence). With 2 bases removed from V and 0 bases from J, the gap between germline ends came to 8 bases. The CDR3 here is CAWSQGSSGNTIYF. CDR3 coding DNA: TGTGCCTGGAGTCAAGGGAGCTCTGGAAACACCATATATTTT.

The chain combines TRBV5-1 with TRBJ2-2; maybe TRBD2 (6 bases). Germline values: CDR1 SGHRS, CDR2 YFSETQ. The CDR3 spans 15 residues. Trimming removed 0 bases from V and 1 base from J, with 7 bases in between. CDR3 sequence reads: CASSLGLGNTGELFF. CDR3 DNA sequence: TGCGCCAGCAGCTTGGGACTAGGGAACACCGGGGAGCTGTTTTTT.

The rearrangement joins TRBV28 to TRBJ1-5; a weak D match, TRBD1 (6 bases). Trimming removed 3 bases from V and 4 bases from J, with 19 bases in between. Germline V CDR1 and CDR2: MDHEN, SYDVKM. There are 17 residues in the CDR3. The CDR3 here is CASSFRAGVGPNQPQHF. The CDR3 nucleotides read TGTGCCAGCAGTTTTCGGGCAGGGGTAGGTCCTAATCAGCCCCAGCATTTT.

For the CDR3, the DNA is TGCGCCAGCAGTCCCGGGACAGTCAATCAGCCCCAGCATTTT. Translated: CASSPGTVNQPQHF. The chain links TRBV5-1 to TRBJ1-5; 7 bases map to TRBD1. CDR3 length: 14 residues. With 5 bases clipped from V and 3 bases from J, the junction kept 5 bases outside the gene matches. Germline CDR1 is SGHRS and CDR2 is YFSETQ.

The chain recombines TRBV3-1 (or the pseudogene TRBV3-2) with TRBJ1-4, with TRBD1 identical over 9 bases. With V trimmed by 4 bases and J by 5 bases, 2 bases remained unmatched. CDR1 is LGHDT and CDR2 is YNNKEL in the germline V gene (reference sequence). The CDR3 has 14 amino acids. This CDR3 is CASSLGTGNEKLFF. For the CDR3, the DNA is TGTGCCAGCAGCCTCGGGACAGGGAATGAAAAACTGTTTTTT.

The chain employs TRBV4-3 and TRBJ2-1; D may be TRBD2 (6 bases). Per germline, CDR1 LGHNA and CDR2 YSLEER. CDR3 length equals 16 residues. V shed 4 bases and J shed 9 bases, with 22 bases lying between them. The CDR3 region is CASSRLQGGDDGEQFF. For the CDR3, the DNA is TGCGCCAGCAGCCGACTCCAAGGAGGGGATGACGGTGAGCAGTTCTTC.

This clone was recorded once. This CDR3 reads CASREREYRSDTQYF. For the CDR3, the DNA is TGTGCCAGCAGAGAGCGGGAGTATCGTTCGGATACGCAGTATTTT. The chain recombines TRBV6-6 with TRBJ2-3; 8 nucleotides line up with TRBD2. CDR3 length: 15 amino acids. With V trimmed by 6 bases and J by 6 bases, 11 bases remained unmatched. The V gene's germline CDR1 is MNHNY and CDR2 SVGAGI (reference sequence).

This clone was observed a handful of times. The V and J genes are TRBV9 and TRBJ2-1; D remains ambiguous. The germline V gene has CDR1 SGDLS and CDR2 YYNGEE. The V end lost 2 bases, the J end lost 4 bases, and 7 bases lay between the germline ends. The CDR3 is made up of 13 amino acids. For the CDR3, the DNA is TGTGCCAGCAGCGTTCAAGAGTACAATGAGCAGTTCTTC. It yields the protein CASSVQEYNEQFF.

V is TRBV24-1 and J is TRBJ2-1, with TRBD1 matching 11 bases. J was trimmed by 5 bases and V by 10 bases; bases with no gene match: 3. Germline CDR1 is KGHDR and CDR2 is SFDVKD. The CDR3 loop spans 13 amino acids. The DNA of the CDR3 is TGTGCCACTCGGGGACAGGGGGACAATGAGCAGTTCTTC. As protein: CATRGQGDNEQFF.

This CDR3 is CASTSGGGGKNIQYF. The CDR3 coding sequence is TGCGCCAGCACCTCGGGGGGAGGGGGCAAAAACATTCAGTACTTC. The chain links TRBV5-1 to TRBJ2-4, with a weak D call TRBD2 (7 bases). Trimming took 6 bases from V and 3 from J, leaving 16 bases between them. Germline V gene lookup returns CDR1 SGHRS and CDR2 YFSETQ. The CDR3 is 15 amino acids.

The chain has TRBV19 and TRBJ2-2, with D possibly matching TRBD1 (5 bases). Germline V CDR1 and CDR2: LNHDA, SQIVND (reference sequence). The CDR3 runs to 12 residues. DNA of the CDR3: TGTGGAACTGGGGCAAACACCGGGGAGCTGTTTTTT. Translation gives CGTGANTGELFF.